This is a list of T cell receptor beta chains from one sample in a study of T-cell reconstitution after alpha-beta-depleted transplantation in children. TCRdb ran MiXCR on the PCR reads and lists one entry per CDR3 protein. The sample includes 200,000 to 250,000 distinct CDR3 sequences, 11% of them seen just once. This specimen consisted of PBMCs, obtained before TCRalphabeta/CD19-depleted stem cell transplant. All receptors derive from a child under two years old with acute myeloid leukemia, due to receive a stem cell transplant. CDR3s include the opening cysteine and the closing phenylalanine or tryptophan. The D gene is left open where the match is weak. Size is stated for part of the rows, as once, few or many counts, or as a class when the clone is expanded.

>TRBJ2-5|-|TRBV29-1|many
CSVEAEQETQYF
TGCAGCGTTGAAGCAGAACAAGAGACCCAGTACTTC
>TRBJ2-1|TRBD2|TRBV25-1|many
CASEIKAGGQNEQFF
TGTGCCAGCGAAATTAAGGCGGGAGGGCAGAATGAGCAGTTCTTC
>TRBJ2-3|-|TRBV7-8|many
CASSLVGWADTQYF
TGTGCCAGCAGCTTAGTGGGGTGGGCAGATACGCAGTATTTT
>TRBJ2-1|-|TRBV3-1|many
CASSQDHPRRNEQFF
TGTGCCAGCAGCCAAGATCACCCTAGGAGGAATGAGCAGTTCTTC
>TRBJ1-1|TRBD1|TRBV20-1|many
CSARGVDRGTEAFF
TGCAGTGCTAGAGGGGTGGACAGGGGCACTGAAGCTTTCTTT
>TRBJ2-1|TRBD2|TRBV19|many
CASKLAGGISYNEQFF
TGTGCCAGTAAACTAGCGGGGGGTATCTCCTACAATGAGCAGTTCTTC
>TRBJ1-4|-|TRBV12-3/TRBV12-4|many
CASSLDGEKLFF
TGTGCCAGCAGTTTGGACGGTGAAAAACTGTTTTTT
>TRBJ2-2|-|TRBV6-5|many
CASSYSQNTGELFF
TGTGCCAGCAGTTACTCACAGAACACCGGGGAGCTGTTTTTT
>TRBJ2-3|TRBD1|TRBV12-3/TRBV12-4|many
CASSLGTGIDTQYF
TGTGCCAGCAGTTTAGGGACAGGGATAGATACGCAGTATTTT
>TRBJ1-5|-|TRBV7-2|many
CASSLRAAPQPQHF
TGTGCCAGCAGCTTAAGGGCCGCCCCTCAGCCCCAGCATTTT
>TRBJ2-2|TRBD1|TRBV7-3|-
CASSPSGQTTGELFF
TGTGCCAGCAGCCCGTCGGGACAGACCACCGGGGAGCTGTTTTTT
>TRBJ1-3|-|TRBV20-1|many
CSARDPGYSGNTIYF
TGCAGTGCTAGAGATCCGGGCTACTCTGGAAACACCATATATTTT
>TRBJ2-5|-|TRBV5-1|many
CASSPGAPRETQYF
TGCGCCAGCAGCCCCGGGGCCCCCAGAGAGACCCAGTACTTC
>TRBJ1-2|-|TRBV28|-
CASKEANYGYTF
TGTGCCAGCAAAGAAGCTAACTATGGCTACACCTTC
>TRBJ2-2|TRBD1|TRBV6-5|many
CASSFGQGTGELFF
TGTGCCAGCAGTTTCGGACAGGGGACCGGGGAGCTGTTTTTT
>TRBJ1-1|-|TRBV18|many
CASSPPAMGDTEAFF
TGTGCCAGCTCACCACCGGCAATGGGGGACACTGAAGCTTTCTTT
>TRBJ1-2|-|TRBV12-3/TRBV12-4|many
CASSFRDTYGYTF
TGTGCCAGCAGTTTCCGGGACACCTATGGCTACACCTTC
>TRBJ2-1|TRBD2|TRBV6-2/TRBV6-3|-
CANLAGATPNSSYNEQFF
TGTGCCAACCTAGCGGGAGCAACCCCCAACAGCTCCTACAATGAGCAGTTCTTC
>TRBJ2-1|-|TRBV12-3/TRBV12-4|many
CASSSRVVVNNEQFF
TGTGCCAGCAGTTCCAGGGTCGTGGTAAACAATGAGCAGTTCTTC
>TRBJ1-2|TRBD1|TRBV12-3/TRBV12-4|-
CASSLDGTVVAYGYTF
TGTGCCAGCAGTTTAGATGGGACAGTGGTGGCCTATGGCTACACCTTC
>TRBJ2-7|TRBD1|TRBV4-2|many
CASSQETGVREQYF
TGTGCCAGCAGCCAAGAGACAGGGGTTAGAGAGCAGTACTTC
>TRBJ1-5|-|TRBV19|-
CASSNRDPLGPQHF
TGTGCCAGTAGCAACCGGGATCCATTGGGGCCCCAGCATTTT
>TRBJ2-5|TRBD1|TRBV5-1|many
CASGTAQETQYF
TGCGCCAGCGGGACAGCCCAAGAGACCCAGTACTTC
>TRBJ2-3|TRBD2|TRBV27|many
CASSSGLVGTDTQYF
TGTGCCAGCAGTTCGGGACTAGTTGGCACAGATACGCAGTATTTT
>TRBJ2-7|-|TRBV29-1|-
CSVEYFYEQYF
TGCAGCGTTGAGTACTTCTACGAGCAGTACTTC
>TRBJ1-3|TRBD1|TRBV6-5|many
CASSYKQGVFGNTIYF
TGTGCCAGCAGTTACAAACAGGGGGTTTTTGGAAACACCATATATTTT
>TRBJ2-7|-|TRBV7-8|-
CASSLGSTIVDEQYF
TGTGCCAGCAGCTTAGGATCTACTATTGTCGACGAGCAGTACTTC
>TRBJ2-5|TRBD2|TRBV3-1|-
CATCQDIAASGNQETQYF
TGTGCCACCTGCCAAGATATCGCGGCTAGCGGCAACCAAGAGACCCAGTACTTC
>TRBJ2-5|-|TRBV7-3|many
CASSLGGLQETQYF
TGTGCCAGCAGCTTAGGGGGACTCCAAGAGACCCAGTACTTC
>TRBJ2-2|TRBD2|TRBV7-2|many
CASSHSTSGRRELFF
TGTGCCAGCAGCCACTCGACTAGCGGTCGCCGGGAGCTGTTTTTT
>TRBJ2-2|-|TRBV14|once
CASSGGVFTGELFF
TGTGCCAGCAGTGGAGGGGTATTCACCGGGGAGCTGTTTTTT
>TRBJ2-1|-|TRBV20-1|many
CSASWAYNEQFF
TGCAGTGCTAGTTGGGCATACAATGAGCAGTTCTTC
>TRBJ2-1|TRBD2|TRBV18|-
CASSPWGGRINEQFF
TGTGCCAGCTCACCCTGGGGGGGAAGAATCAATGAGCAGTTCTTC
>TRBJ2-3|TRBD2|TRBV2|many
CAATSGPSTDTQYF
TGTGCCGCTACTAGCGGTCCAAGCACAGATACGCAGTATTTT
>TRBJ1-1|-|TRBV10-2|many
CASRDSREAFF
TGCGCCAGCAGGGACAGTCGGGAAGCTTTCTTT
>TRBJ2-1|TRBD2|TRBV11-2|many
CASSPREGNEQFF
TGTGCCAGCAGCCCCCGGGAGGGCAATGAGCAGTTCTTC
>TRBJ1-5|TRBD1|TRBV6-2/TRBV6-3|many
CASRGDSRNQPQHF
TGTGCCAGCCGCGGGGACAGTAGAAATCAGCCCCAGCATTTT
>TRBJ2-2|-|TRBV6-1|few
CASSEDWVSGELFF
TGTGCCAGCAGTGAGGACTGGGTTTCAGGGGAGCTGTTTTTT
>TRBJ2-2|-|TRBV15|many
CATSRDQNTGELFF
TGTGCCACCAGCAGAGATCAAAACACCGGGGAGCTGTTTTTT
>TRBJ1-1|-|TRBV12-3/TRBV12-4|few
CASRHGQTNTEAFF
TGTGCCAGCAGACACGGACAGACGAACACTGAAGCTTTCTTT
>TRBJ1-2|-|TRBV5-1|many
CASSSGRPYGYTF
TGCGCCAGCAGCTCCGGACGGCCCTATGGCTACACCTTC
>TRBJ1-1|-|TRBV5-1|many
CASSLTQGGTEAFF
TGCGCCAGCAGCTTGACCCAAGGAGGGACTGAAGCTTTCTTT
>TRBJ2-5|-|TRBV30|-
CAWSDSETQYF
TGTGCCTGGAGTGATAGCGAGACCCAGTACTTC
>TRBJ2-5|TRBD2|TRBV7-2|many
CASSFGTSGSKTQYF
TGTGCCAGCAGCTTTGGGACTAGCGGGAGTAAGACCCAGTACTTC
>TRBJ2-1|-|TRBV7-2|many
CASSSRGYPYNEQFF
TGTGCCAGCAGCTCCCGGGGCTATCCCTACAATGAGCAGTTCTTC
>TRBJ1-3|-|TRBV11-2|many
CASSSGRGNTIYF
TGTGCCAGCAGCTCTGGCAGAGGAAACACCATATATTTT
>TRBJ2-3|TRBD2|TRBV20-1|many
CSAGRTSGVTDTQYF
TGCAGTGCTGGGAGGACTAGCGGGGTCACAGATACGCAGTATTTT
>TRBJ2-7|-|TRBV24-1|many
CATSDAYEQYF
TGTGCCACCAGTGACGCCTACGAGCAGTACTTC
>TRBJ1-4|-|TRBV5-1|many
CASSFSNEKLFF
TGCGCCAGCAGCTTCAGTAATGAAAAACTGTTTTTT
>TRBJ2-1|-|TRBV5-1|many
CASSLDPNNEQFF
TGCGCCAGCAGCTTGGATCCCAACAATGAGCAGTTCTTC
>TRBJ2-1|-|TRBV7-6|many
CASSLQGNEQFF
TGTGCCAGCAGCCTACAGGGAAATGAGCAGTTCTTC
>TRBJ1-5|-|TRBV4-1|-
CASSQEGQGRSNQPQHF
TGCGCCAGCAGCCAAGAGGGGCAGGGAAGGAGCAATCAGCCCCAGCATTTT
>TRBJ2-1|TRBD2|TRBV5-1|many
CASSVGLAGVKAGYNEQFF
TGCGCCAGCAGCGTCGGACTAGCGGGAGTCAAAGCGGGATACAATGAGCAGTTCTTC
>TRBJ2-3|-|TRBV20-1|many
CSRARPSTDTQYF
TGCAGTCGGGCCCGTCCTAGCACAGATACGCAGTATTTT
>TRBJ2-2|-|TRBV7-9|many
CAGSPLRPGTGELFF
TGTGCCGGCAGCCCCCTAAGACCGGGCACCGGGGAGCTGTTTTTT
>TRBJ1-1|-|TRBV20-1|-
CSARVGVRTSNTEAFF
TGCAGTGCTAGAGTCGGTGTAAGGACCTCGAACACTGAAGCTTTCTTT